A selection of T cell receptor beta chains follows, all from one sample in a study of CD4 T cells in relation to SARS-CoV-2 and coronaviruses. Profiling relied on immunoSEQ multiplex PCR, and the TCRdb table lists in-frame clones only, not all of them. This sample has roughly 60,000 clones, with about 94% found just once. The specimen sequenced was naive CD4+ T cells from PBMCs. Receptors originate from a human donor in good health. The CDR3 runs from the conserved cysteine through the conserved F or W. A D gene is named only where the DNA matches it firmly. Size tells how often a clone was seen (once, few, many) or the class of an expanded clone, and some rows leave it out.

CDR3 length: 15; D gene: .; J gene: TRBJ2-3; V gene: TRBV28; clone size: .; CDR3 DNA: TGTGCCAGCAGTTTATTTACTAGCTATTCAGATACGCAGTATTTT; CDR3 protein: CASSLFTSYSDTQYF
CDR3 length: 18; D gene: TRBD1; J gene: TRBJ1-1; V gene: TRBV5-1; clone size: .; CDR3 DNA: TGCGCCAGCAGCAAACTCCCCGGGACAGGGGGCGCCGGCACTGAAGCTTTCTTT; CDR3 protein: CASSKLPGTGGAGTEAFF
CDR3 length: 15; D gene: .; J gene: TRBJ2-3; V gene: TRBV9; clone size: .; CDR3 DNA: TGTGCCAGCAGCGTAACGGGGGGCATAACGGATACGCAGTATTTT; CDR3 protein: CASSVTGGITDTQYF
CDR3 length: 15; D gene: TRBD1; J gene: TRBJ2-7; V gene: TRBV15; clone size: .; CDR3 DNA: TGTGCCACCAGCAGGGGGACAGGGGTCGCCTACGAGCAGTACTTC; CDR3 protein: CATSRGTGVAYEQYF
CDR3 length: 12; D gene: .; J gene: TRBJ2-1; V gene: TRBV7-2; clone size: .; CDR3 DNA: TGTGCCAGCAGCCCCTCACGTGGTGAGCAGTTCTTC; CDR3 protein: CASSPSRGEQFF
CDR3 length: 14; D gene: .; J gene: TRBJ2-2; V gene: TRBV19; clone size: few; CDR3 DNA: TGTGCCAGTAGTATCAGTTGGGGCACCGGGGAGCTGTTTTTT; CDR3 protein: CASSISWGTGELFF
CDR3 length: 15; D gene: TRBD1; J gene: TRBJ2-5; V gene: TRBV19; clone size: .; CDR3 DNA: TGTGCCAGTAAGAAGGCAGGGGGTAGGCTAGAGACCCAGTACTTC; CDR3 protein: CASKKAGGRLETQYF
CDR3 length: 18; D gene: .; J gene: TRBJ2-6; V gene: TRBV24-1; clone size: .; CDR3 DNA: TGTGCCACCAGTGAAAACTATGGACAGCACTCTGGGGCCAACGTCCTGACTTTC; CDR3 protein: CATSENYGQHSGANVLTF
CDR3 length: 15; D gene: .; J gene: TRBJ2-7; V gene: TRBV6-5; clone size: .; CDR3 DNA: TGTGCCAGCAGTTACTCGCGAGACGGTGGGAACGAGCAGTACTTC; CDR3 protein: CASSYSRDGGNEQYF
CDR3 length: 14; D gene: .; J gene: TRBJ2-2; V gene: TRBV6-5; clone size: .; CDR3 DNA: TGTGCCAGCAGTTATCGGGGGGCGCCCGGGGAGCTGTTTTTT; CDR3 protein: CASSYRGAPGELFF
CDR3 length: 11; D gene: .; J gene: TRBJ2-7; V gene: TRBV7-2; clone size: .; CDR3 DNA: TGTGCCAGCAGCCCGGGGTACGAGCAGTACTTC; CDR3 protein: CASSPGYEQYF
CDR3 length: 16; D gene: TRBD2; J gene: TRBJ2-3; V gene: TRBV7-9; clone size: .; CDR3 DNA: TGTGCCAGCAGCTTAGAGCGGGGTACTAGCACAGATACGCAGTATTTT; CDR3 protein: CASSLERGTSTDTQYF
CDR3 length: 11; D gene: .; J gene: TRBJ1-2; V gene: TRBV19; clone size: .; CDR3 DNA: TGTGCCGTGGAGGCTCGGGGGGGCTACACCTTC; CDR3 protein: CAVEARGGYTF
CDR3 length: 17; D gene: TRBD2; J gene: TRBJ2-2; V gene: TRBV7-9; clone size: .; CDR3 DNA: TGTGCCAGCGGGTGGGGACTAGCGGGAAAGAACACCGGGGAGCTGTTTTTT; CDR3 protein: CASGWGLAGKNTGELFF
CDR3 length: 12; D gene: TRBD1; J gene: TRBJ1-1; V gene: TRBV2; clone size: .; CDR3 DNA: TGTGCCAGGACAGGGTCGGGAGCTGAAGCTTTCTTT; CDR3 protein: CARTGSGAEAFF
CDR3 length: 15; D gene: .; J gene: TRBJ2-7; V gene: TRBV3-1/TRBV3-2; clone size: once; CDR3 DNA: TGTGCCAGCAGCCAAGATCGTGGACGTTTGAAGGAGCAGTACTTC; CDR3 protein: CASSQDRGRLKEQYF
CDR3 length: 11; D gene: .; J gene: TRBJ1-2; V gene: TRBV7-9; clone size: .; CDR3 DNA: TGTGCCAGCAACGACGCCTATGGCTACACCTTC; CDR3 protein: CASNDAYGYTF
CDR3 length: 14; D gene: TRBD2; J gene: TRBJ2-1; V gene: TRBV27; clone size: .; CDR3 DNA: TGTGCCAGCCTGAGCGGGGGGGCGAAGTATGAGCAGTTCTTC; CDR3 protein: CASLSGGAKYEQFF
CDR3 length: 12; D gene: .; J gene: TRBJ2-7; V gene: TRBV4-1; clone size: .; CDR3 DNA: TGCGCCAGCAGCCAAGATGGAGGGTTTAGGTACTTC; CDR3 protein: CASSQDGGFRYF
CDR3 length: 15; D gene: TRBD1; J gene: TRBJ1-5; V gene: TRBV2; clone size: .; CDR3 DNA: TGTGCCAGCAGTTCCCAGACAGGGCGAGGACAGCCCCAGCATTTT; CDR3 protein: CASSSQTGRGQPQHF
CDR3 length: 13; D gene: .; J gene: TRBJ2-1; V gene: TRBV27; clone size: .; CDR3 DNA: TGTGCCAGCAGTTCCCAGGGATACAATGAGCAGTTCTTC; CDR3 protein: CASSSQGYNEQFF
CDR3 length: 17; D gene: TRBD1; J gene: TRBJ1-1; V gene: TRBV6-1; clone size: .; CDR3 DNA: TGTGCCAGCAGGGAAAGGGACAGTATTCTTATGAACACTGAAGCTTTCTTT; CDR3 protein: CASRERDSILMNTEAFF
CDR3 length: 13; D gene: .; J gene: TRBJ1-2; V gene: TRBV6-5; clone size: .; CDR3 DNA: TGTGCCAGCAGAACCCTGGGAGACTATGGCTACACCTTC; CDR3 protein: CASRTLGDYGYTF
CDR3 length: 14; D gene: .; J gene: TRBJ2-3; V gene: TRBV24-1; clone size: once; CDR3 DNA: TGTGCCACCCAGTTCGATTCAGGGAGGAATACGCAGTATTTT; CDR3 protein: CATQFDSGRNTQYF
CDR3 length: 17; D gene: TRBD1; J gene: TRBJ2-2; V gene: TRBV24-1; clone size: .; CDR3 DNA: TGTGCCACCAGTGAACTAGCCGGGACAGGAGACACCGGGGAGCTGTTTTTT; CDR3 protein: CATSELAGTGDTGELFF
CDR3 length: 14; D gene: .; J gene: TRBJ2-5; V gene: TRBV6-1; clone size: .; CDR3 DNA: TGTGCCAGCAGTGAACCGGGACAACAAGAGACCCAGTACTTC; CDR3 protein: CASSEPGQQETQYF
CDR3 length: 19; D gene: .; J gene: TRBJ2-6; V gene: TRBV7-9; clone size: .; CDR3 DNA: TGTGCCAGCAGCCCTACCCAGGGCAGCACAAGCTCTGGGGCCAACGTCCTGACTTTC; CDR3 protein: CASSPTQGSTSSGANVLTF
CDR3 length: 11; D gene: .; J gene: TRBJ2-2; V gene: TRBV24-1; clone size: .; CDR3 DNA: TGTGCCACCGGGCGGGCCGGGGAGCTGTTTTTT; CDR3 protein: CATGRAGELFF
CDR3 length: 17; D gene: .; J gene: TRBJ2-7; V gene: TRBV6-7; clone size: .; CDR3 DNA: TGTGCCAGCAGCTCACCAGCATGGAACAGGGTGAGGATCGAGCAGTACTTC; CDR3 protein: CASSSPAWNRVRIEQYF
CDR3 length: 13; D gene: .; J gene: TRBJ1-6; V gene: TRBV30; clone size: .; CDR3 DNA: TGTGCCTGGAGTCGCCCGCAGAATTCACCCCTCCACTTT; CDR3 protein: CAWSRPQNSPLHF
CDR3 length: 15; D gene: TRBD2; J gene: TRBJ2-3; V gene: TRBV9; clone size: .; CDR3 DNA: TGTGCCAGCGCACCCGGGACTACGATCACAGATACGCAGTATTTT; CDR3 protein: CASAPGTTITDTQYF
CDR3 length: 15; D gene: .; J gene: TRBJ2-5; V gene: TRBV3-1/TRBV3-2; clone size: .; CDR3 DNA: TGTGCCAGCAGCCAAGTCGGGGGTGCTTTGGAGACCCAGTACTTC; CDR3 protein: CASSQVGGALETQYF
CDR3 length: 14; D gene: .; J gene: TRBJ2-1; V gene: TRBV28; clone size: .; CDR3 DNA: TGTGCCAGCAGGGGATCCCGGGACATTGCTGAGCAGTTCTTC; CDR3 protein: CASRGSRDIAEQFF
CDR3 length: 13; D gene: .; J gene: TRBJ1-4; V gene: TRBV6-5; clone size: .; CDR3 DNA: TGTGCCAGCAGTTACGATCCTAATGAAAAACTGTTTTTT; CDR3 protein: CASSYDPNEKLFF
CDR3 length: 12; D gene: .; J gene: TRBJ1-2; V gene: TRBV28; clone size: .; CDR3 DNA: TGTGCCAGCAGGTCCGGGGGCGGTGGCTACACCTTC; CDR3 protein: CASRSGGGGYTF
CDR3 length: 16; D gene: .; J gene: TRBJ2-5; V gene: TRBV9; clone size: .; CDR3 DNA: TGTGCCAGCAGCACCACCGGGCGGGGGCCGGGTGAGACCCAGTACTTC; CDR3 protein: CASSTTGRGPGETQYF
CDR3 length: 15; D gene: .; J gene: TRBJ1-2; V gene: TRBV28; clone size: .; CDR3 DNA: TGTGCCAGCAGTTCACTAGGCGATGCTGACTATGGCTACACCTTC; CDR3 protein: CASSSLGDADYGYTF
CDR3 length: 16; D gene: TRBD1; J gene: TRBJ2-1; V gene: TRBV5-1; clone size: once; CDR3 DNA: TGCGCCAGCAGCCCTCAACCCGGGACAGGGGGCAATGAGCAGTTCTTC; CDR3 protein: CASSPQPGTGGNEQFF
CDR3 length: 14; D gene: .; J gene: TRBJ1-4; V gene: TRBV3-1/TRBV3-2; clone size: .; CDR3 DNA: TGTGCCAGCAGCCAAGGACGGCAGAATGAAAAACTGTTTTTT; CDR3 protein: CASSQGRQNEKLFF